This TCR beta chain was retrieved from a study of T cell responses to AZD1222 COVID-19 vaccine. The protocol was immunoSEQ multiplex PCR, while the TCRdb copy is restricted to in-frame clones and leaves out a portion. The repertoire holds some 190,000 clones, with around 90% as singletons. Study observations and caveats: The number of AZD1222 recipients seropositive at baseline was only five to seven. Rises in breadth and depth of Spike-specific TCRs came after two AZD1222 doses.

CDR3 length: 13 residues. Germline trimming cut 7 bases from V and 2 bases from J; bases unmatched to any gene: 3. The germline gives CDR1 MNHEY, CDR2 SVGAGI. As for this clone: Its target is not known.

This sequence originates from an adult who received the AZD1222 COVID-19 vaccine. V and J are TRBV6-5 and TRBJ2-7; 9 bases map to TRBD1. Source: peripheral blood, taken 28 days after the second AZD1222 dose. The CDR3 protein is CASTRTGAYEQYF. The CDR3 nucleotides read TGTGCCAGCACCCGGACAGGGGCCTACGAGCAGTACTTC.